Listed here are 25 T cell receptor beta chains from one sample, sequenced in a study of response to subunit inactivated influenza vaccine. From the RT-PCR reads, TCRdb called clonotypes with MiXCR, one entry per CDR3 protein. Of fewer than 650,000 distinct CDR3 sequences in the sample, 10% to 15% were seen once. Specimen: PBMCs from blood, collected roughly 47 days after vaccination. Receptor source: a man aged 45 to 65 who received an inactivated influenza vaccine.

This clonotype has only a few counts. The chain couples TRBV18 to TRBJ1-5, with no clear D. The germline V gene has CDR1 KGHSH and CDR2 LQKENI. Trimming shortened V by 1 base and J by 9 bases, and 10 bases separated the two germline ends. The CDR3 sequence is 13 residues long. DNA of the CDR3: TGTGCCAGCTCACCACATGAATTGTCGCCCCAGCATTTT. Translated: CASSPHELSPQHF.

The gene calls are TRBV27 and TRBJ1-6, with a possible D match to TRBD1 (6 bases). CDR1 is MNHEY, CDR2 SMNVEV, per germline (reference sequence). The ends were cut back, 7 bases at V and 7 bases at J, with 14 bases in the middle. CDR3 length: 14 residues. The CDR3 loop reads CASNRAGVNSPLHF. The CDR3 bases are TGTGCCAGCAACAGGGCAGGGGTCAATTCACCCCTCCACTTT.

This clonotype was counted only a few times. This chain connects TRBV10-3 to TRBJ1-1, with TRBD1 matching 8 bases. Germline V gives CDR1 ENHRY, CDR2 SYGVKD. The CDR3 sequence is 13 residues long. With V trimmed by 5 bases and J by 3 bases, 2 bases remained unmatched. The CDR3 region has the DNA TGTGCCATCAGTCAGGGGGCGGACACTGAAGCTTTCTTT. Encoded protein: CAISQGADTEAFF.

This clonotype was found many times. This chain connects TRBV30 to TRBJ2-7; tentative D call: TRBD2 (6 bases). V was shortened by 3 bases and J by 6 bases, with 15 bases between the two germline ends. From germline, CDR1 is GTSNPN and CDR2 SVGIG (reference sequence). CDR3 size: 13 residues. The CDR3 DNA reads TGTGCCTGGAGCAAAGGGACTCCCCGCGAGCAGTACTTC. This translates into CAWSKGTPREQYF.

This sequence joins TRBV3-1 and TRBJ2-5; possibly TRBD1 or TRBD2 for D (5 bases each). CDR1 is LGHDT and CDR2 is YNNKEL in the germline V gene (reference sequence). The CDR3 contains 14 residues. Trimming stripped 0 bases from V and 6 bases from J, with 11 bases between. CDR3 region: CASSQDVGVQTQYF. In DNA form, the CDR3 reads TGTGCCAGCAGCCAAGATGTGGGGGTCCAGACCCAGTACTTC.

In its sample, this clonotype was seen a few times. The genes are TRBV4-1 and TRBJ2-5; TRBD2 aligns across 11 bases. The CDR3 runs 16 residues. CDR1 and CDR2 (germline): MGHRA, YSYEKL. V shed 3 bases, J shed 1 base, and the junction held 4 bases outside the gene matches. CDR3 protein: CASSQKTSGVQETQYF. In DNA form, the CDR3 reads TGCGCCAGCAGCCAGAAGACTAGCGGGGTCCAAGAGACCCAGTACTTC.

The CDR3 region is CAAAEYSSPLHF. In DNA form, the CDR3 reads TGTGCAGCAGCAGAGTATTCTTCACCCCTCCACTTT. The genes are TRBV28 and TRBJ1-6; D is unclear. Germline loops: CDR1 MDHEN, CDR2 SYDVKM. This CDR3 spans 12 amino acids. The variable domain in full, completed from reference TRBV28 and TRBJ1-6, reads DVKVTQSSRYLVKRTGEKVFLECVQDMDHENMFWYRQDPGLGLRLIYFSYDVKMKEKGDIPEGYSVSREKKERFSLILESASTNQTSMYLCAAAEYSSPLHFGNGTRLTVT.

This clonotype was found a few times. The rearrangement joins TRBV5-1 to TRBJ2-7; TRBD2 matches 11 bases. With V trimmed by 1 base and J by 5 bases, 5 bases remained unmatched. Germline CDR1 SGHRS, CDR2 YFSETQ. CDR3 size: 15 residues. The CDR3 loop reads CASSLTSGSADEQYF. CDR3 DNA: TGCGCCAGCAGCTTGACTAGCGGGAGTGCAGACGAGCAGTACTTC.

The chain uses TRBV20-1 and TRBJ2-4; TRBD2 is a possible D gene (5 bases). Germline lookup yields CDR1 DFQATT and CDR2 SNEGSKA (reference sequence). CDR3 length: 15 amino acids. Trimming cost V 3 bases and J 0 bases, with 12 bases left between them. CDR3 sequence (DNA): TGCAGTGCTAGTATGGGAGCAGCAGCCAAAAACATTCAGTACTTC. Protein product: CSASMGAAAKNIQYF.

This clonotype showed up many times. This rearrangement joins TRBV7-9 to TRBJ2-5; a possible D gene is TRBD2 (5 bases). There are 13 residues in the CDR3. V lost 5 bases to trimming and J lost 5 bases, with 12 bases between them. In germline, CDR1 is SEHNR, CDR2 FQNEAQ (reference sequence). The CDR3 DNA sequence: TGTGCCAGCAGCCTCCGGGGTGCGGAGACCCAGTACTTC. Encoded protein: CASSLRGAETQYF.

This rearrangement joins TRBV7-2 to TRBJ2-7; TRBD2 agrees at 8 bases. Germline CDR1 and CDR2: SGHTA and FQGNSA. J was trimmed by 5 bases and V by 0 bases; bases with no gene match: 3. This CDR3 is 14 amino acids long. This chain's CDR3 is CASSLASGRNEQYF. Written as DNA, the CDR3 is TGTGCCAGCAGCTTAGCCAGCGGGAGAAACGAGCAGTACTTC.

This clonotype was observed a handful of times. V and J are TRBV20-1 and TRBJ2-7, with a tentative D call TRBD1 (8 bases). The ends were cut back, 8 bases at V and 4 bases at J, with 21 bases in the middle. The V gene's germline CDR1 is DFQATT and CDR2 SNEGSKA (reference sequence). CDR3 length: 14 residues. The CDR3 sequence: CSLQRTGREYEQYF. The CDR3, as DNA: TGCAGTTTACAAAGGACAGGGAGGGAATACGAGCAGTACTTC.

This clonotype was seen a few times. The chain joins TRBV7-9 to TRBJ1-2; no definite D call. V lost 2 bases and J lost 4, with 11 bases in between. Germline V lookup: CDR1 SEHNR, CDR2 FQNEAQ (reference sequence). This CDR3 is built from 14 residues. CDR3 residues: CASSLSGVSYGYTF. In DNA, the CDR3 is TGTGCCAGCAGCTTATCCGGAGTCAGCTATGGCTACACCTTC.

This clonotype was observed a few times. V and J are TRBV7-6 and TRBJ2-1; D perhaps matches TRBD1 (6 bases). Between the trimmed V and J ends, which lost 5 bases and 3 bases, there was a span of 14 bases. The germline CDR1 and CDR2 sequences are SGHVS and FNYEAQ. The CDR3 covers 15 residues. Here the CDR3 reads CASSRDTGIYNEQFF. The CDR3 region has the DNA TGTGCCAGCAGCAGGGACACCGGAATCTACAATGAGCAGTTCTTC.

In its sample, this clonotype was seen many times. Written as DNA, the CDR3 is TGTGCCAGCAGAGGCCACAGGAACACCGGGGAGCTGTTTTTT. Protein: CASRGHRNTGELFF. The chain links TRBV6-1 to TRBJ2-2; D call uncertain. This CDR3 has 14 residues. Trimming removed 6 bases from V and 1 base from J, with 9 bases in between. Per the germline V gene, CDR1 is MNHNS and CDR2 is SASEGT.

This clonotype has a handful of counts. The rearrangement joins TRBV5-1 to TRBJ2-3, with 12 positions matching TRBD2. The trim removed 4 bases at V and 1 base at J, leaving 1 base unmatched. The germline V gene encodes CDR1 SGHRS and CDR2 YFSETQ. The CDR3 is made up of 15 amino acids. Written as DNA, the CDR3 is TGCGCCAGCAGCACTAGCGGGGGGCGCACAGATACGCAGTATTTT. Protein: CASSTSGGRTDTQYF.

This clonotype was recorded a few times. This rearrangement joins TRBV20-1 to TRBJ2-1; maybe TRBD2 (6 bases). The germline gives CDR1 DFQATT, CDR2 SNEGSKA (reference sequence). The CDR3 extends over 15 amino acids. With 0 bases removed from V and 3 bases from J, the gap between germline ends came to 12 bases. This chain's CDR3 is CSARDAGRSYNEQFF. DNA of the CDR3: TGCAGTGCTAGAGATGCCGGGAGAAGCTACAATGAGCAGTTCTTC.

The J gene is TRBJ1-6, the V gene TRBV25-1; D might be TRBD1 (5 bases). The V gene lost 1 base and the J gene lost 14 bases, with 9 bases spanning the gap. CDR1 is MGHDK and CDR2 is SYGVNS in the germline V gene. CDR3 size: 12 residues. CDR3 sequence (DNA): TGTGCCAGCAGTGAATCGGGACGCGCCCTCCACTTT. It yields the protein CASSESGRALHF.

This clonotype has a handful of counts. V and J are TRBV6-2 or TRBV6-3 and TRBJ2-3; D not resolved. The CDR3 is 15 residues long. The V gene lost 2 bases and the J gene lost 9 bases, with 18 bases spanning the gap. CDR1 MNHEY and CDR2 SVGEGT come from the germline V gene. In nucleotides, the CDR3 is TGTGCCAGCAGTTACGCCCAATCGACCTCAGGCACGCAGTATTTT. This translates into CASSYAQSTSGTQYF.

A few counts support this clonotype. The chain uses TRBV20-1 and TRBJ2-5; either TRBD1 or TRBD2 may supply D (5 bases each). With 3 bases removed from V and 5 bases from J, the gap between germline ends came to 13 bases. Per the germline V gene, CDR1 is DFQATT and CDR2 is SNEGSKA (reference sequence). The CDR3 length is 13 residues. The CDR3 here is CSASRGPWETQYF. CDR3 in DNA: TGCAGTGCTAGTAGGGGACCTTGGGAGACCCAGTACTTC.

The chain couples TRBV4-3 to TRBJ2-5; D not certain. Trimming stripped 1 base from V and 5 bases from J, with 8 bases between. The CDR3 length is 13 residues. CDR1 is LGHNA and CDR2 is YSLEER in the germline V gene. The CDR3 is CASSQGFSETQYF. CDR3 nucleotides: TGCGCCAGCAGCCAAGGATTTTCGGAGACCCAGTACTTC.

V usage is TRBV6-6 and J usage is TRBJ2-3, with D hard to call. There are 11 residues in the CDR3. V shed 8 bases and J shed 3 bases, with 6 bases lying between them. In germline, CDR1 is MNHNY, CDR2 SVGAGI (reference sequence). The CDR3 nucleotides are TGTGCCAGCGGAGAGACAGATACGCAGTATTTT. It specifies CASGETDTQYF.

This clonotype occurred a few times. V gene TRBV12-3 or TRBV12-4 combines with J gene TRBJ2-5; D uncertain. Deletions cut 3 bases from V and 3 bases from J, with 11 bases between. This CDR3 region has 14 residues. CDR3 sequence: CASSFVGIKETQYF. CDR3 bases: TGTGCCAGCAGTTTTGTAGGGATAAAAGAGACCCAGTACTTC.

The table lists this clonotype with many counts. The chain carries TRBV20-1 and TRBJ1-6, with 11 bases identical to TRBD1. The germline CDR1 and CDR2 sequences are DFQATT and SNEGSKA (reference sequence). The CDR3 loop spans 14 amino acids. The trim removed 5 bases at V and 7 bases at J, leaving 4 bases unmatched. The DNA of the CDR3 is TGCAGTGCTGGACAGGGGGCGTCGAATTCACCCCTCCACTTT. Translation gives CSAGQGASNSPLHF.

This clonotype was seen at least ten times. The J gene is TRBJ2-1, the V gene TRBV20-1; 13 positions match TRBD2. CDR3 size: 15 residues. V shed 0 bases, J shed 5 bases, and the junction held 1 base outside the gene matches. The germline CDR1 and CDR2 sequences are DFQATT and SNEGSKA (reference sequence). CDR3 DNA sequence: TGCAGTGCTAGAGATGGACTAGCGGGGGACAATGAGCAGTTCTTC. Translating it yields CSARDGLAGDNEQFF.